These 11 T cell receptor beta chains were sequenced from one sample in a study of regulatory T cells in long-lasting Graves disease. Time point indicated: newly diagnosed GD, antithyroid drugs for less than 3 months. Extracted RNA from PBMCs served as the source of the TCR library. Building of the TCR beta libraries involved iRepertoire HTBI primers and Arm-PCR of CDR3 regions. TCRdb re-analysed the multiplex PCR reads in MiXCR, keeping a single row per CDR3 protein. The data contain hundreds of thousands of distinct CDR3 sequences, around 13% of them seen just once; the ten biggest clones take up 8.9%. Another study also made use of these data, one on T cells in Graves' hyperthyroidism and ophthalmopathy.

The material was peripheral blood mononuclear cells (PBMCs), obtained at new diagnosis, from a patient treated with antithyroid drugs. The receptors stem from a woman aged 25 to 45 with Graves disease.

This clonotype came up a few times. The genes are TRBV7-9 and TRBJ2-5, with D possibly TRBD2 on 6 matching bases. Germline V CDR1 and CDR2: SEHNR, FQNEAQ (reference sequence). Between the trimmed V and J ends, which lost 1 base and 3 bases, there was a span of 9 bases. The CDR3 consists of 14 residues. This CDR3 is CASSLGSGEETQYF. CDR3 nucleotide sequence: TGTGCCAGCAGCTTAGGTTCGGGAGAAGAGACCCAGTACTTC.

The chain is built from TRBV6-2 or TRBV6-3 and TRBJ1-4; 12 nucleotides line up with TRBD1. Germline CDR1 is MNHEY and CDR2 is SVGEGT. J lost 3 bases, V lost 2 bases, and 7 bases had no gene match. This CDR3 spans 18 amino acids. The CDR3: CASSYVRDRGRSNEKLFF. For the CDR3, the DNA is TGTGCCAGCAGTTACGTCCGGGACAGGGGGCGATCTAATGAAAAACTGTTTTTT.

The chain couples TRBV28 to TRBJ2-1; 10 nucleotides line up with TRBD2. From germline, CDR1 is MDHEN and CDR2 SYDVKM. The CDR3 runs 13 residues. Trimming took 2 bases from V and 14 from J; bases not matched to a gene: 6. This CDR3 reads CASSLMVAGGEFF. In nucleotides, the CDR3 is TGTGCCAGCAGTTTAATGGTAGCGGGGGGTGAGTTCTTC.

The V call is TRBV19, the J call TRBJ2-1; D not certain. Trimming removed 9 bases at V and 6 bases at J, with 21 bases between. The CDR3 runs to 15 residues. Per germline, CDR1 LNHDA and CDR2 SQIVND (reference sequence). Here the CDR3 DNA reads TGTGCCAGAACAGTTTCCCCTCATCCCCGCAATGAGCAGTTCTTC. The encoded protein is CARTVSPHPRNEQFF.

On this clonotype: A single base is all that separates this from a far larger clone, so a read error is likely. The genes are TRBV6-4 and TRBJ2-7; 8 bases are a match to TRBD1. The CDR3 contains 15 residues. J lost 0 bases, V lost 3 bases, and 4 bases had no gene match. Germline V gene lookup returns CDR1 MRHNA and CDR2 SNTAGT. This CDR3 reads CASSETGESSYEQYF. CDR3 bases: TGTGCCAGCAGTGAGACAGGGGAGAGCTCCTACGAGCAGTACTTC.

This clonotype was seen at least ten times. The rearrangement uses TRBV20-1 and TRBJ2-1; 10 bases map to TRBD2. Germline V gene lookup returns CDR1 DFQATT and CDR2 SNEGSKA (reference sequence). V lost 0 bases to trimming and J lost 0 bases; unmatched junction nucleotides: 8. The CDR3 spans 18 residues. CDR3 loop: CSARDRGAGGSSYNEQFF. CDR3 coding DNA: TGCAGTGCTAGAGATCGGGGAGCGGGAGGGAGCTCCTACAATGAGCAGTTCTTC.

This clonotype was seen repeatedly, ten times or more. This sequence joins TRBV7-6 and TRBJ2-3, with a possible D match to TRBD2 (6 bases). CDR3 length equals 18 residues. The germline V and J ends were trimmed by 1 base and 7 bases, with 24 bases remaining between them. The germline gives CDR1 SGHVS, CDR2 FNYEAQ. DNA for the CDR3: TGTGCCAGCAGCTTAGGGGGCATCCCTAGCGTTGGTGTATATACGCAGTATTTT. This codes for CASSLGGIPSVGVYTQYF.

This clonotype was observed at least ten times. As DNA, the CDR3 is TGTGCCTGGGCGGGACGGTACAATGAGCAGTTCTTC. Protein product: CAWAGRYNEQFF. The gene calls are TRBV30 and TRBJ2-1; a possible D gene is TRBD2 (6 bases). The germline V and J ends were trimmed by 5 bases and 4 bases, with 9 bases remaining between them. The CDR3 is 12 amino acids. CDR1 GTSNPN and CDR2 SVGIG come from the germline V gene (reference sequence).

This clonotype showed up many times. The rearrangement uses TRBV11-2 and TRBJ1-2; no reliable D call. The V end was cut by 3 bases, the J end by 1 base, with 15 bases between. Germline CDR1 reads SGHAT; CDR2 reads FQNNGV. There are 16 residues in the CDR3. The CDR3 loop reads CASSFSITDINYGYTF. CDR3 nucleotides: TGTGCCAGCAGCTTTAGCATCACAGACATTAACTATGGCTACACCTTC.

This clonotype was seen repeatedly, ten times or more. This chain joins TRBV10-3 and TRBJ2-1; tentatively, D is TRBD2 (5 bases). V lost 3 bases and J lost 2, with 17 bases in between. Germline CDR1 ENHRY, CDR2 SYGVKD. The CDR3 has 17 amino acids. The CDR3: CAISETVGIDAYNEQFF. CDR3 in DNA: TGTGCCATCAGTGAAACTGTCGGGATTGACGCCTACAATGAGCAGTTCTTC.

The sample holds many counts of this clonotype. This chain joins TRBV6-9 and TRBJ2-7; unclear D gene. The V end lost 3 bases, the J end lost 2 bases, and 5 bases lay between the germline ends. The CDR3 loop spans 12 amino acids. Germline loops: CDR1 MNHGY, CDR2 SVAAGI. The CDR3 loop is CASSYSAYEQYF. The CDR3 DNA reads as TGTGCCAGCAGTTACTCAGCCTACGAGCAGTACTTC.